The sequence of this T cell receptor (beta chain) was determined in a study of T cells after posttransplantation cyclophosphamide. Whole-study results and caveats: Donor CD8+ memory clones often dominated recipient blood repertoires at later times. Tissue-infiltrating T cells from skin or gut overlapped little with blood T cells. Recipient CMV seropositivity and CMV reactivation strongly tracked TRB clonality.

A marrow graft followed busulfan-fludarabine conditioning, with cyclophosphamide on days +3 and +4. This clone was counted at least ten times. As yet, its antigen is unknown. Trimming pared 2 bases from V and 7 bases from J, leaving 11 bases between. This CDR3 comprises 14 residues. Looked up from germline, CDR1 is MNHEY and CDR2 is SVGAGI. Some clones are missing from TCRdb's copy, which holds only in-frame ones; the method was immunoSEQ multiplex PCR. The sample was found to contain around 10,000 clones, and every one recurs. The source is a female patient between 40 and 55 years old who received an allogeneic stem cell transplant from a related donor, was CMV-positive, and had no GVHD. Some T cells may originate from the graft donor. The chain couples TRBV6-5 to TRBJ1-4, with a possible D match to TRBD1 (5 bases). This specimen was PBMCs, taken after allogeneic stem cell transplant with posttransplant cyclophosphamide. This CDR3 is CASSYTGGGEKLFF. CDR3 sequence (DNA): TGTGCCAGCAGTTACACCGGGGGTGGTGAAAAACTGTTTTTT.